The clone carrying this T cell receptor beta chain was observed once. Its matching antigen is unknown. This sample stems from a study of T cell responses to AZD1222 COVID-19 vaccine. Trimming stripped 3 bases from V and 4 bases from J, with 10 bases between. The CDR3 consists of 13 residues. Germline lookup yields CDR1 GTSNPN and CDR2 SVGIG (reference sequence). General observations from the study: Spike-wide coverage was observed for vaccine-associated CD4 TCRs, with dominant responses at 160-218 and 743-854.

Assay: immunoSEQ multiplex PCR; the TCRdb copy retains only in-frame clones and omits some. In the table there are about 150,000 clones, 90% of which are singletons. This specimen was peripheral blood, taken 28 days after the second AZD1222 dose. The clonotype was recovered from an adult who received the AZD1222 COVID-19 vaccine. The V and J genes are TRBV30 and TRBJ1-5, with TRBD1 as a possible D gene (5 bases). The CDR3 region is CAWSQGPNQPQHF. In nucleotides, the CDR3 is TGTGCCTGGAGCCAGGGACCTAATCAGCCCCAGCATTTT.